A selection of T cell receptor beta chains follows, all from one sample in a study of T-cell memory formation after mild COVID-19. TCRdb called the 5' RACE reads again in MiXCR, with one record for every CDR3 protein. The sample holds 13,000 or so distinct CDR3 sequences, about 12% seen once. The sample consisted of PBMCs or a T cell subset sorted from them (not recorded which). These receptors all come from an adult woman who had mild COVID-19 (a few samples of this study predate the infection). Cell type and time point are not known. Each CDR3 is given with its conserved first and last residue. D genes are given only for firm matches. Clone size reads once, few, many, or a class if the clone is expanded.

clone_size	d_call	v_call	j_call	cdr3_nt	cdr3_aa
many	NA	TRBV6-5	TRBJ1-1	TGTGCCAGCAGTTACTCGAGTCAGGAATTCATGAACACTGAAGCTTTCTTT	CASSYSSQEFMNTEAFF
many	NA	TRBV20-1	TRBJ1-1	TGCAGTGCTAGATCAACGCCGAACACTGAAGCTTTCTTT	CSARSTPNTEAFF
many	TRBD1	TRBV27	TRBJ1-2	TGTGCCAGCAGTTCGGGGACAGGGTTGAATAACTATGGCTACACCTTC	CASSSGTGLNNYGYTF
many	NA	TRBV6-1	TRBJ1-5	TGTGCCAGCAGTGAATACACAGGATTCTATAGCAATCAGCCCCAGCATTTT	CASSEYTGFYSNQPQHF
many	NA	TRBV7-3	TRBJ2-3	TGTGCCAGCAGCTTAAACAACGATGCGCGGGGTGAACCCACAGATACGCAGTATTTT	CASSLNNDARGEPTDTQYF
many	TRBD1	TRBV6-5	TRBJ1-1	TGTGCCAGCGGACCAGGGGGCACTGAAGCTTTCTTT	CASGPGGTEAFF
many	TRBD2	TRBV2	TRBJ2-1	TGTGCCAGCAGTGCAGACCCTACTAGCGGGGGGCCGATCAATGAGCAGTTCTTC	CASSADPTSGGPINEQFF
many	TRBD1	TRBV10-3	TRBJ1-1	TGTGCCATCAGCGTTACAGGGGTGGATACTGAAGCTTTCTTT	CAISVTGVDTEAFF
many	TRBD1	TRBV19	TRBJ2-7	TGTGCCAGTAGAAACCCTCGGGACAGGGGCAACGAGCAGTACTTC	CASRNPRDRGNEQYF
many	NA	TRBV4-2	TRBJ2-4	TGTGCCAGCAGCCAAGATCAAGGGACACTAGCCAAAAACATTCAGTACTTC	CASSQDQGTLAKNIQYF